The clone carrying this TCR beta chain has more than one count but fewer than ten. In the authors' methods: By means of reference gene primer amplification, nucleated cell counts were estimated. Clones were sequenced by immunoSEQ multiplex PCR, and TCRdb holds only the in-frame ones, with some missing. The DNA gave D and trimming, while V, J and clone size come from that table. The sample shows hundreds of thousands of clones, over 80% of them seen only once. The sample is drawn from a study of blood T cell repertoires in COVID-19. For the study at large: Both acute and convalescent COVID-19 samples were obtained from the United States, Italy and Spain. T cells, B-cell-depleted T cells, or PBMCs supplied cDNA or gDNA.

The germline V gene encodes CDR1 SEHNR and CDR2 FQNEAQ (reference sequence). Trimming at V came to 3 bases and at J to 2 bases, leaving 6 bases not matched to a gene. CDR3 length: 15 amino acids. V usage is TRBV7-9 and J usage is TRBJ2-7, with 8 bases that match TRBD1. Sequences were obtained from peripheral blood. The source is a middle-aged man with acute or convalescent COVID-19. For the CDR3, the DNA is TGTGCCAGCAGCTTTACAGGGGGGAAAGCCTACGAGCAGTACTTC. Encoded protein: CASSFTGGKAYEQYF.